The TCR beta chain described here comes from a study of blood T cell repertoires in COVID-19. About the research overall: Whether acute or convalescent, the COVID-19 samples came from the United States, Italy and Spain. Nucleic acid was either cDNA or gDNA, and it came from T cells, B-cell-depleted T cells, or PBMCs.

Enrollment of patients from Seattle took place during active infection, with longitudinal follow-up. From germline, CDR1 is LGHDT and CDR2 YNNKEL (reference sequence). The CDR3 length is 16 residues. V was shortened by 0 bases and J by 0 bases, with 10 bases between the two germline ends. Using immunoSEQ multiplex PCR, the repertoire was profiled, and TCRdb retains in-frame clones only, with some absent. The sample has 250,000 to 400,000 clones; approximately 88% are singletons. This receptor was taken from a young woman with COVID-19, enrolled during active disease. Sequenced material: peripheral blood. This chain connects TRBV3-1 (or the pseudogene TRBV3-2) to TRBJ2-3, with D possibly being TRBD1 (6 bases). CDR3 sequence: CASSQEGTISTDTQYF. The DNA of the CDR3 is TGTGCCAGCAGCCAAGAGGGGACAATTAGCACAGATACGCAGTATTTT.